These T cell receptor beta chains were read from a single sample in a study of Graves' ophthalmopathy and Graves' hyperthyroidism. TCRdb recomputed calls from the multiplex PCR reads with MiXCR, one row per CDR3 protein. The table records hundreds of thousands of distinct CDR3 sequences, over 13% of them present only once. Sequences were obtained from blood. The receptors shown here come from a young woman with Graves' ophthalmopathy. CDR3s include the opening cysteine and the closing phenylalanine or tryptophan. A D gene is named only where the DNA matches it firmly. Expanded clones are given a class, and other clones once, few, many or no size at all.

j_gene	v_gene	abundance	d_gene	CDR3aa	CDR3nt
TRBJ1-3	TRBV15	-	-	CATSSFWGGLSGNTIYF	TGTGCCACCAGCAGCTTCTGGGGGGGGCTCTCTGGAAACACCATATATTTT
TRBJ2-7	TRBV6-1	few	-	CASSMGTESYEQYF	TGTGCCAGCAGTATGGGGACGGAATCCTACGAGCAGTACTTC
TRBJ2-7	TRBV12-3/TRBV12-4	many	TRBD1	CASSLRTGAYEQYF	TGTGCCAGCAGCCTAAGGACAGGCGCCTACGAGCAGTACTTC
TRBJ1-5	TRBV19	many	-	CASSITSHSNQPQHF	TGTGCCAGTAGTATTACAAGTCATAGCAATCAGCCCCAGCATTTT
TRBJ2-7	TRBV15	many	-	CATSRDRGQSYEQYF	TGTGCCACCAGCAGAGATCGAGGACAGAGTTACGAGCAGTACTTC
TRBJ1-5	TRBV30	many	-	CAWSEGGNQPQHF	TGTGCCTGGAGTGAAGGGGGCAATCAGCCCCAGCATTTT
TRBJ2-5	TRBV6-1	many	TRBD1	CASSEHFAGTGDQKTQYF	TGTGCCAGCAGTGAACACTTCGCGGGGACAGGGGATCAGAAGACCCAGTACTTC
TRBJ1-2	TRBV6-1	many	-	CASSPSGGLLDYTF	TGTGCCAGCAGCCCTTCCGGGGGATTGTTAGACTACACCTTC
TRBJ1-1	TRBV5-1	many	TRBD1	CASSLGQGSTEAFF	TGTGCCAGCAGCTTAGGACAGGGGAGCACTGAAGCTTTCTTT
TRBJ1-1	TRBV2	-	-	CAISEGSGNTEAFF	TGTGCCATCAGTGAGGGCTCGGGGAACACTGAAGCTTTCTTT
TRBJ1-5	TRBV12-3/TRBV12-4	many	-	CASSPSGGQPQHF	TGTGCCAGCAGTCCGTCCGGCGGTCAGCCCCAGCATTTT
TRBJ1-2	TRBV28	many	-	CASSFSTGWLRQGPNYGYTF	TGTGCCAGCAGTTTTAGTACAGGCTGGTTGCGGCAGGGACCGAACTATGGCTACACCTTC
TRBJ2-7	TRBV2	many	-	CASSELARGEQYF	TGTGCCAGCAGTGAGCTAGCCCGGGGCGAGCAGTACTTC
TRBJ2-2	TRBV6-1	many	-	CASSPQESTGELFF	TGTGCCAGCAGTCCCCAGGAGAGCACCGGGGAGCTGTTTTTT
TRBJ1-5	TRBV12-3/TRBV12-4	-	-	CASTLNRGPQHF	TGTGCCAGCACCCTGAACCGGGGGCCCCAGCATTTT
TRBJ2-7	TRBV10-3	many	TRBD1	CAISSLRGGDEQYF	TGTGCCATCAGTTCCCTCAGAGGGGGCGACGAGCAGTACTTC
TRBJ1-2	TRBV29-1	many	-	CSVERRARQFLYGYTF	TGCAGCGTTGAAAGGCGCGCCCGGCAGTTTCTTTATGGCTACACCTTC
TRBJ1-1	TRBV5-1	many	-	CASSSTGTMNTEAFF	TGCGCCAGCAGCTCTACCGGGACAATGAACACTGAAGCTTTCTTT
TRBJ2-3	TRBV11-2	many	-	CASSLPRVGPGGTDTQYF	TGTGCCAGCAGCTTGCCTCGTGTGGGGCCCGGGGGCACAGATACGCAGTATTTT
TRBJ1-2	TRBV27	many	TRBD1	CASSPLQGAEYGYTF	TGTGCCAGCAGTCCCTTACAGGGGGCGGAGTATGGCTACACCTTC
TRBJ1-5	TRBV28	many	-	CASKSQGVSNQPQHF	TGTGCCAGCAAATCTCAAGGCGTTTCCAATCAGCCCCAGCATTTT
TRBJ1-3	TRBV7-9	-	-	CASSGTASGNTIYF	TGTGCCAGCAGCGGCACAGCCTCTGGAAACACCATATATTTT
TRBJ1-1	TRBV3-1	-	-	CASSQAGGYTKAFF	TGTGCCAGCAGCCAGGCTGGTGGGTACACTAAAGCTTTCTTT
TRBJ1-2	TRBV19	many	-	CASSHTGQIYTF	TGTGCCAGTAGTCACACAGGACAGATCTACACCTTC
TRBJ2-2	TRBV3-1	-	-	CASKRGRTGELFF	TGTGCCAGCAAAAGGGGTCGCACCGGGGAGCTGTTTTTT
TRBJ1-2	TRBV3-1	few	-	CASSQVAGNYGYTF	TGTGCCAGCAGCCAAGTGGCGGGGAACTATGGCTACACCTTC
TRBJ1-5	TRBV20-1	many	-	CSAKDTEGNQPQHF	TGCAGTGCTAAAGACACTGAGGGAAATCAGCCCCAGCATTTT
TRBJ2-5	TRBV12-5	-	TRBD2	CASGLVRSGSSETQYF	TGTGCTAGTGGTTTGGTACGTAGCGGGAGTTCGGAGACCCAGTACTTC
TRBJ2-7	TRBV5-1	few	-	CASTPYSTNRARSYEQYF	TGCGCCAGCACCCCATATTCGACGAATAGGGCGCGGTCCTACGAGCAGTACTTC
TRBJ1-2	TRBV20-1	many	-	CSARDGTTEGDGYTF	TGCAGTGCTAGAGATGGGACTACGGAGGGGGATGGCTACACCTTC
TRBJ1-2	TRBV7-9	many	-	CASSSSSANYGYTF	TGTGCCAGCAGCTCCTCATCAGCTAACTATGGCTACACCTTC
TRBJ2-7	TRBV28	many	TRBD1	CASSLLRQGHEQYF	TGTGCCAGCAGTTTACTTCGACAGGGCCACGAGCAGTACTTC
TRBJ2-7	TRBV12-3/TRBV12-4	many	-	CASSSPGTRGSYEQYF	TGTGCCAGCAGTTCCCCCGGGACAAGGGGTTCCTACGAGCAGTACTTC
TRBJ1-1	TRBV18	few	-	CASSLEPGNTEAFF	TGTGCCAGCTCACTAGAACCGGGGAACACTGAAGCTTTCTTT
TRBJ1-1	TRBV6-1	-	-	CASNPTGFSEAFF	TGTGCCAGCAACCCAACAGGGTTTTCTGAAGCTTTCTTT
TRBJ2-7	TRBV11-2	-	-	CASSRLRGTVYEQYF	TGTGCCAGCAGCCGACTCAGGGGGACTGTTTACGAGCAGTACTTC
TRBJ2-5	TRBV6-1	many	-	CASSAGGYQETQYF	TGTGCCAGCAGTGCCGGAGGGTACCAAGAGACCCAGTACTTC
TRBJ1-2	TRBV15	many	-	CAASRRPGVGYGYTF	TGTGCCGCCAGCAGAAGACCAGGGGTAGGATATGGCTACACCTTC
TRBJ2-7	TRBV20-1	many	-	CSARDSPLGVAEQYF	TGCAGTGCTAGAGATAGTCCACTGGGGGTTGCTGAGCAGTACTTC
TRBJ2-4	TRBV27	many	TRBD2	CASSLTSAKNIQYF	TGTGCCAGCAGTTTGACTAGCGCCAAAAACATTCAGTACTTC
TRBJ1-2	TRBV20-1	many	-	CSAKKQDQWDYGYTF	TGCAGTGCTAAGAAACAGGATCAGTGGGACTATGGCTACACCTTC
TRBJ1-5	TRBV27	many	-	CASSLSGNSNQPQHF	TGTGCCAGCAGTTTGTCAGGGAACAGCAATCAGCCCCAGCATTTT
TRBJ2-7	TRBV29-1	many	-	CSVEEGNRDSGEQYF	TGCAGCGTTGAAGAAGGGAACAGGGATTCGGGAGAGCAGTACTTC
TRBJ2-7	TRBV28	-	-	CASETSSPSYEQYF	TGTGCCAGCGAAACGTCGTCCCCATCTTACGAGCAGTACTTC
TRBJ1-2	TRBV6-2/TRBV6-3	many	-	CASSLTGIEANYGYTF	TGTGCCAGCAGTCTAACAGGGATCGAAGCTAACTATGGCTACACCTTC
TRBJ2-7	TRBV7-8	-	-	CASSFSSDVEQYF	TGTGCCAGCAGCTTCAGTTCGGACGTCGAGCAGTACTTC
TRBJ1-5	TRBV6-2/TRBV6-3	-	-	CASSYRGRDQPQHF	TGTGCCAGCAGTTACCGGGGACGCGATCAGCCCCAGCATTTT
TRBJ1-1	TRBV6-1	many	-	CASSELLKTEAFF	TGTGCCAGCAGTGAACTCCTGAAAACTGAAGCTTTCTTT
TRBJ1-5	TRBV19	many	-	CASSVRDPGQPQHF	TGTGCCAGTAGTGTCCGGGACCCAGGTCAGCCCCAGCATTTT
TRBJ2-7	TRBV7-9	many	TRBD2	CASSLDSGGQYF	TGTGCCAGCAGCCTAGATAGCGGGGGACAGTACTTC